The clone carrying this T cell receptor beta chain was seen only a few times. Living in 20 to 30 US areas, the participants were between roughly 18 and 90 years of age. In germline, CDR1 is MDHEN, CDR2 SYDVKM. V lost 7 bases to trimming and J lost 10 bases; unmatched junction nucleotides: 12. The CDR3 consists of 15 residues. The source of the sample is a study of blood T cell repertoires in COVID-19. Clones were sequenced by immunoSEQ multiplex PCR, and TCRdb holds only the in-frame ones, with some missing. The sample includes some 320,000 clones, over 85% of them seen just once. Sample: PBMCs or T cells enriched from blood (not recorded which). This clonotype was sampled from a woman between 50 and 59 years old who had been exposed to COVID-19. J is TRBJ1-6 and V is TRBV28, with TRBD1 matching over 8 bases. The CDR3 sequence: CASIGSDRGLSPLHF. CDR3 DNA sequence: TGTGCCAGCATAGGTAGTGACAGGGGATTATCACCCCTCCACTTT.